These 2 T cell receptor beta chains were all obtained from the same sample, sequenced in a study of glioma-infiltrating T cells. Using RNA template, CDR3s of TCR alpha and beta were amplified with iRepertoire arm-PCR. TCRdb itself ran the multiplex PCR reads through MiXCR, one entry per CDR3 protein. The sample consists of more than 90,000 distinct CDR3 sequences, roughly 40% of them appearing once. Material: glioma tissue, nonneoplastic brain tissue, or PBMCs (not recorded which). The receptors derive from a human donor with low-grade glioma or glioblastoma, undergoing nonglioma brain surgery, or in good health (not recorded which).

Ten or more counts support this clonotype. The V gene is TRBV3-1, the J gene TRBJ2-1; the D is unclear. The germline V gene has CDR1 LGHDT and CDR2 YNNKEL (reference sequence). The CDR3 has 15 residues. Deletions cut 1 base from V and 8 bases from J, with 15 bases between. CDR3 bases: TGTGCCAGCAGCCAAGCGGTCCGGGTTGTGTATGAGCAGTTCTTC. Translation: CASSQAVRVVYEQFF.

This clonotype was observed many times. The chain employs TRBV19 and TRBJ2-5; D may be TRBD2 (6 bases). The CDR3 sequence is 14 residues long. Trimming took off 6 bases at V and 7 bases at J, with 18 bases between the two ends. Germline V lookup: CDR1 LNHDA, CDR2 SQIVND (reference sequence). CDR3 coding DNA: TGTGCCAGTAGCCCAATGAGTAGCGGACGGACCCAGTACTTC. Its translation: CASSPMSSGRTQYF.